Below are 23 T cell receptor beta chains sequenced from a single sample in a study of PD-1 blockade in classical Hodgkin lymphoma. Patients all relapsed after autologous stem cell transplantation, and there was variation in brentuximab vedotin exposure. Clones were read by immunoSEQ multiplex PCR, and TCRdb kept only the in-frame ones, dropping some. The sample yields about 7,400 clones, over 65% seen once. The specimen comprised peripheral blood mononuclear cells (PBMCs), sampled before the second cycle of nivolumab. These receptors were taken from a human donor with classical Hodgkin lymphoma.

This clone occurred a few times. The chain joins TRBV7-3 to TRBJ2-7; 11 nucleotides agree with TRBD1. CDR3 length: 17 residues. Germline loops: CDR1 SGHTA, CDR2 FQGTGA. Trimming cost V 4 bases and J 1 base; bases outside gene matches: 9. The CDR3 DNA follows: TGTGCCAGCAGCTCGCCGGGACAGGGGGTCGGGTCCTACGAGCAGTACTTC. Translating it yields CASSSPGQGVGSYEQYF.

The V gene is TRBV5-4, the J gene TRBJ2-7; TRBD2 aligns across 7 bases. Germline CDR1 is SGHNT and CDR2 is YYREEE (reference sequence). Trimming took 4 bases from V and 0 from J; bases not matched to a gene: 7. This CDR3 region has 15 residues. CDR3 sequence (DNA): TGTGCCAGCAGCCGTCCTAGCGGAATCTCCTACGAGCAGTACTTC. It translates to CASSRPSGISYEQYF.

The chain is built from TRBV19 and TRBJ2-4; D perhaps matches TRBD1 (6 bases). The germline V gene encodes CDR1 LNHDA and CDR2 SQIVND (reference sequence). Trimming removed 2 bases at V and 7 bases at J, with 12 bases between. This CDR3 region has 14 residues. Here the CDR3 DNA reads TGTGCCAGTAGTATACAGGGGAGAGCTAACATTCAGTACTTC. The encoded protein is CASSIQGRANIQYF.

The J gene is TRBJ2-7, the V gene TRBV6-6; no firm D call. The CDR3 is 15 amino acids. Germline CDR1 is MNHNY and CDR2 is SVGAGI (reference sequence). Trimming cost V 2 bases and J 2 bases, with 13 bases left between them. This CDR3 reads CASSYEPTHAYEQYF. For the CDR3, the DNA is TGTGCCAGCAGTTACGAGCCAACACATGCCTACGAGCAGTACTTC.

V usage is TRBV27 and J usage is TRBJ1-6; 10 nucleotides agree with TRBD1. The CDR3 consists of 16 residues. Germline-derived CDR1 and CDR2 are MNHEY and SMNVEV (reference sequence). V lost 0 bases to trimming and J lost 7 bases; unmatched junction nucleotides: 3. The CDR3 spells CASSLSTGGANSPLHF. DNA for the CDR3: TGTGCCAGCAGTTTATCGACAGGGGGCGCAAATTCACCCCTCCACTTT.

The CDR3 sequence is CASTYGQGEYEQYF. The DNA for the CDR3 is TGTGCCAGCACCTACGGGCAGGGGGAATACGAGCAGTACTTC. The chain employs TRBV6-5 and TRBJ2-7; the match to TRBD1 covers 7 bases. J lost 4 bases, V lost 7 bases, and 10 bases had no gene match. Looked up from germline, CDR1 is MNHEY and CDR2 is SVGAGI. The CDR3 spans 14 residues.

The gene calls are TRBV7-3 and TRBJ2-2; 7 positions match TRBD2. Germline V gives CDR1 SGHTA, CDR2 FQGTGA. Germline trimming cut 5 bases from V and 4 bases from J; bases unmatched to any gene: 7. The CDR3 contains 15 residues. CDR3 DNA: TGTGCCAGCAGCGTTACTAGCGTCGGCACCGGGGAGCTGTTTTTT. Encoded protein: CASSVTSVGTGELFF. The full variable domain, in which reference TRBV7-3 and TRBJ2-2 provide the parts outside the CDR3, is GAGVSQTPSNKVTEKGKYVELRCDPISGHTALYWYRQSLGQGPEFLIYFQGTGAADDSGLPNDRFFAVRPEGSVSTLKIQRTERGDSAVYLCASSVTSVGTGELFFGEGSRLTVL.

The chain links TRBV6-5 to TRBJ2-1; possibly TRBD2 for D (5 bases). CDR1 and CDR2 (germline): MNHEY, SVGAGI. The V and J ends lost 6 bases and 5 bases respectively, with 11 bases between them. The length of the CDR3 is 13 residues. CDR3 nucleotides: TGTGCCAGCAGGAGGGATACCCACAATGAGCAGTTCTTC. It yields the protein CASRRDTHNEQFF.

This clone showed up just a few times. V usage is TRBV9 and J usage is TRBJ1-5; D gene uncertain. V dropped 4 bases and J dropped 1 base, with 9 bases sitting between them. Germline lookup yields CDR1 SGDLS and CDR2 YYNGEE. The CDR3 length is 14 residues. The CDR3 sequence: CASSPGGSNQPQHF. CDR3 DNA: TGTGCCAGCAGCCCCGGAGGGAGCAATCAGCCCCAGCATTTT.

CDR3 bases: TGTGCCACCAGCAGAGATGGGGTCAGAGCCTATTCACCCCTCCACTTT. Translation: CATSRDGVRAYSPLHF. The chain recombines TRBV15 with TRBJ1-6; D unclear. Germline-derived CDR1 and CDR2 are LNHNV and YYDKDF (reference sequence). This CDR3 comprises 16 residues. The V and J ends lost 0 bases and 8 bases respectively, with 14 bases between them.

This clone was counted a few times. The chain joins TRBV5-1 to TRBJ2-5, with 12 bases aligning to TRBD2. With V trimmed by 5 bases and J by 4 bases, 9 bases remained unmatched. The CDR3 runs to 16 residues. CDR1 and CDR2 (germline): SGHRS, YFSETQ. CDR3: CASRFLAGGDGETQYF. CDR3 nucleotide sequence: TGCGCCAGCAGATTCCTAGCGGGAGGGGATGGAGAGACCCAGTACTTC.

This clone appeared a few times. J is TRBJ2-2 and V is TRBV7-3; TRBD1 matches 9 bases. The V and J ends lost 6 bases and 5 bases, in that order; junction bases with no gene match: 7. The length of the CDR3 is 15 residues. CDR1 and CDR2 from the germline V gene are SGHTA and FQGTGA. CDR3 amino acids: CASSPQGAGTGELFF. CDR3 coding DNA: TGTGCCAGCAGTCCACAGGGGGCAGGTACCGGGGAGCTGTTTTTT.

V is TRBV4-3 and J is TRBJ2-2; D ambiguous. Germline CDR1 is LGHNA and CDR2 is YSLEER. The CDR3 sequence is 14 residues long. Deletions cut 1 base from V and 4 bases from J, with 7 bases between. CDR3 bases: TGCGCCAGCAGCCAAGTTGAAGGCACCGGGGAGCTGTTTTTT. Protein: CASSQVEGTGELFF.

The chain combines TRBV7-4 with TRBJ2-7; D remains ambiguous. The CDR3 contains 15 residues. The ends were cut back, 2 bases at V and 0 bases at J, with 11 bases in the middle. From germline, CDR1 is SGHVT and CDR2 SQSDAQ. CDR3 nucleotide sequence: TGTGCCAGCAGCTTACTTTTAGGGAACTCCTACGAGCAGTACTTC. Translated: CASSLLLGNSYEQYF. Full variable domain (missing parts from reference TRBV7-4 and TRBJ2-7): GAGVSQSPRYKVAKRGRDVALRCDSISGHVTLYWYRQTLGQGSEVLTYSQSDAQRDKSGRPSGRFSAERPERSVSTLKIQRTEQGDSAVYLCASSLLLGNSYEQYFGPGTRLTVT.

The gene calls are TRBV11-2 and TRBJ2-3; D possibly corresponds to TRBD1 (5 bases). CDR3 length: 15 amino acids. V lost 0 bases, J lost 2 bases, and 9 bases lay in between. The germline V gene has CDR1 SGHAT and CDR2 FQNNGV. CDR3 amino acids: CASSLDWTTTDTQYF. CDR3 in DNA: TGTGCCAGCAGCTTAGACTGGACAACCACAGATACGCAGTATTTT.

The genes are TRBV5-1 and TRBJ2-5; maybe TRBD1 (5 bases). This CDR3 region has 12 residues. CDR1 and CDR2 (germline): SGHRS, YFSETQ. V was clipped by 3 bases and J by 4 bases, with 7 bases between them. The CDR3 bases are TGCGCCAGCAGCTCCCAGGGAGAGACCCAGTACTTC. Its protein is CASSSQGETQYF.

CDR3 amino acids: CAWPAVYNEQYF. The CDR3 nucleotides read TGTGCCTGGCCAGCAGTTTATAATGAGCAGTACTTC. The J gene is TRBJ2-7, the V gene TRBV27; D is ambiguous. The germline V gene encodes CDR1 MNHEY and CDR2 SMNVEV (reference sequence). Trimming pared 11 bases from V and 7 bases from J, leaving 18 bases between. CDR3 length: 12 amino acids.

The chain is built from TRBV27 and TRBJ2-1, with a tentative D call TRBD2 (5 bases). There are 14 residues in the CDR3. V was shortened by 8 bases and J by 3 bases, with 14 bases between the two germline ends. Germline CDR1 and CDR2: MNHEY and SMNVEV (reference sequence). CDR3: CASRGDFFYNEQFF. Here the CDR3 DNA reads TGTGCCAGCCGGGGTGATTTCTTCTACAATGAGCAGTTCTTC.

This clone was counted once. The CDR3 region has the DNA TGCGCCAGCAGTAGGGTGGATACGCAACAAAGTCGGGCCAACGTCCTGACTTTC. It specifies CASSRVDTQQSRANVLTF. The chain combines TRBV23-1 with TRBJ2-6; D not certain. TRBV23-1 falls under the ORF class, with uncertain function. There are 18 residues in the CDR3. V was trimmed by 5 bases and J by 5 bases, leaving 22 bases between them.

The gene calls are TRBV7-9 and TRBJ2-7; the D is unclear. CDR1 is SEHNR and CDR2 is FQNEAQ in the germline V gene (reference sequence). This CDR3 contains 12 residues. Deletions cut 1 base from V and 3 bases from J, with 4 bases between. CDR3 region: CASSLVDYEQYF. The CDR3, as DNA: TGTGCCAGCAGCTTAGTCGACTACGAGCAGTACTTC.

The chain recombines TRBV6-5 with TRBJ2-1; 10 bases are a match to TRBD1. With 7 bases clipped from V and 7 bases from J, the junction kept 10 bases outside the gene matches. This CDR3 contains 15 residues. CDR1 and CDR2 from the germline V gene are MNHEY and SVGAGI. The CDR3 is CASNPRQGASNEQFF. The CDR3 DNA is TGTGCCAGCAATCCCCGACAGGGGGCATCAAATGAGCAGTTCTTC.

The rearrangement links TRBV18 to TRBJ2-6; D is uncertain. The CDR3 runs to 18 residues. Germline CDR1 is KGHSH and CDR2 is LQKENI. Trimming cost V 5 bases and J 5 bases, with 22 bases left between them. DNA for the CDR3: TGTGCCAGCTCAATCACATGGCATTTACAAAGTCGGGCCAACGTCCTGACTTTC. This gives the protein CASSITWHLQSRANVLTF.

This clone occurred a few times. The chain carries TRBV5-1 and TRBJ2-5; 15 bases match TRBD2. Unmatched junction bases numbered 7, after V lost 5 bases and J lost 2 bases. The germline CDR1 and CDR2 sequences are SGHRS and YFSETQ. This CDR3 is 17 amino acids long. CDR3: CASSTGLAGGEQETQYF. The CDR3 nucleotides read TGCGCCAGCAGTACAGGACTAGCGGGAGGGGAGCAAGAGACCCAGTACTTC.